The entry that follows covers one T cell receptor (beta chain) sequence. This specimen belongs to a study of blood T cell repertoires in COVID-19. Study as a whole: Both acute and convalescent COVID-19 samples were obtained from the United States, Italy and Spain. The analysed material was cDNA or gDNA that came from T cells, B-cell-depleted T cells, or PBMCs.

V was pared by 5 bases and J by 2 bases, with 18 bases between. CDR3 length equals 16 residues. CDR1 is LNHDA and CDR2 is SQIVND in the germline V gene (reference sequence). Per the original methods: Estimated nucleated cell counts came from reference gene primer amplification. TCRdb's table, derived via immunoSEQ multiplex PCR, lists solely in-frame clones and lacks some. Clonal size and the V and J genes are those of that table, whereas D and trimming came from the DNA. The sample lists about 50,000 clones, approximately 82% seen once, with 6.9% in the top ten. V gene TRBV19 combines with J gene TRBJ1-2; D uncertain. The clonotype comes from a man between 65 and 85 years old with active COVID-19. The sample was peripheral blood. The CDR3 sequence: CASSSSLAVANYGYTF. CDR3 in DNA: TGTGCCAGTAGTTCCTCCTTGGCGGTGGCGAACTATGGCTACACCTTC.